This T cell receptor beta chain was captured by sequencing in a study of T cells in localized non-small cell lung cancer. Overall study findings and caveats: Median detection of top 100 tumor clones in adjacent lung was under 75 clones. Adjacent uninvolved lung tissue had the highest T cell clonality, exceeding tumor. Greater T cell density in blood accompanied longer overall survival. Heterogeneity within the tumor remains possible, as just one region underwent sequencing.

Comments on this clone: The antigen is unknown.

Assay: immunoSEQ multiplex PCR; the TCRdb copy retains only in-frame clones and omits some. The table lists about 40,000 clones, about 76% of them singletons. Per germline, CDR1 SGHDT and CDR2 YYEEEE. The CDR3 sequence is 14 residues long. Trimming removed 7 bases at V and 6 bases at J, with 14 bases between. The receptor comes from a male donor aged 60 or older with stage II lung adenocarcinoma. Sequencing used peripheral blood mononuclear cells, obtained before any cancer treatment. J is TRBJ1-6 and V is TRBV5-6; D may be TRBD1 (5 bases). The CDR3 here is CASAPGLVNSPLHF. In DNA, the CDR3 is TGTGCCAGCGCTCCGGGACTCGTTAATTCACCCCTCCACTTT.